This T cell receptor beta chain appears in the sequencing data of a study of blood T cell repertoires in COVID-19. Study information: The samples span acute and convalescent COVID-19 from the United States, Italy and Spain.

Enrolment of Seattle patients took place during active infection, and they were followed longitudinally. How the authors handled the data: Amplified reference gene primers provided the basis for estimating nucleated cell counts. Libraries were prepared by immunoSEQ multiplex PCR; TCRdb keeps only in-frame clonotypes and omits some of them. Clonal size and the V and J genes are those of that table, whereas D and trimming came from the DNA. This sample carries 45,000 or so clones, about nine tenths of them seen once, and the ten largest clones take 2.1%. The source material was peripheral blood. The sequence came from a woman at least 80 years old with COVID-19, enrolled during active disease.

CDR3: CASSVGGPNSPLHF. CDR3 DNA: TGTGCCAGCAGCGTTGGGGGCCCTAATTCACCCCTCCACTTT. The V gene is TRBV9, the J gene TRBJ1-6, with D possibly being TRBD1 (6 bases). The CDR3 contains 14 residues. V gave up 2 bases and J gave up 6 bases, with 9 bases separating them. CDR1 SGDLS and CDR2 YYNGEE come from the germline V gene.